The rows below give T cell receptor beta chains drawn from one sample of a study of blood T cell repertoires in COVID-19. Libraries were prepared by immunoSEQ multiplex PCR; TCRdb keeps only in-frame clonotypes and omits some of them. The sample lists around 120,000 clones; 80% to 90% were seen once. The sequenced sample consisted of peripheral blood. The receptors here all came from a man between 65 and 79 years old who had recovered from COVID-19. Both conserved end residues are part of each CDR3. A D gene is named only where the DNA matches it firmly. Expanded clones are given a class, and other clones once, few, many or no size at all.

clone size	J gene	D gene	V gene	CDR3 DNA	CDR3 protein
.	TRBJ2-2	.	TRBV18	TGTGCCAGCTCACCAAACGAGGTAGCGAACACCGGGGAGCTGTTTTTT	CASSPNEVANTGELFF
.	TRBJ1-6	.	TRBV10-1	TGCGCCAGCAGTGGTTCCCCACAGGGTTGGGAGTCACCCCTCCACTTT	CASSGSPQGWESPLHF
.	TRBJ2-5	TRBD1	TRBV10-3	TGTGCCATCAGCGATCCCGGGACAGCCCAAGAGACCCAGTACTTC	CAISDPGTAQETQYF
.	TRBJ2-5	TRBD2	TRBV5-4	TGTGCCAGCAGCCCTAGCGGGGGGGCGGGACAAGAGACCCAGTACTTC	CASSPSGGAGQETQYF
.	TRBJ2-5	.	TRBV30	TGTGCCTGGAGTGCCAGGGTCGGGGAGACCCAGTACTTC	CAWSARVGETQYF
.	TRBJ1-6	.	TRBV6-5	TGTGCCAGCAGTTACTTCGATTCACCCCTCCACTTT	CASSYFDSPLHF
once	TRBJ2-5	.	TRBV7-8	TGTGCCAGCAGCTTAGCCCCCGGCAGGGAAGAGACCCAGTACTTC	CASSLAPGREETQYF
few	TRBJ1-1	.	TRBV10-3	TGTGCCATCGGGGAGGGGAGGGGCACTGAAGCTTTCTTT	CAIGEGRGTEAFF
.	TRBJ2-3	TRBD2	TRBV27	TGTGCCAGCAGTCAGACTAGCGGGGGAGGGTCAGATACGCAGTATTTT	CASSQTSGGGSDTQYF
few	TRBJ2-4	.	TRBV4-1	TGCGCCAGCAGCCACTGGGGCCGGGAGGCCAAAAACATTCAGTACTTC	CASSHWGREAKNIQYF
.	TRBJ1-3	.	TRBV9	TGTGCCAGCAGCGTAGATTGGCCTGGCCCTGGAAACACCATATATTTT	CASSVDWPGPGNTIYF
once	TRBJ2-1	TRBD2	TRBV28	TGTGCCAGCAGTTTATTGAGCGGGAGCTTCAATGAGCAGTTCTTC	CASSLLSGSFNEQFF
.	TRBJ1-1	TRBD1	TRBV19	TGTGCCAGTAGTAAACCCACCGGACAGGCCCTTGGGGTCACTGAAGCTTTCTTT	CASSKPTGQALGVTEAFF
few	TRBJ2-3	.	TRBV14	TGTGCCAGCAGCCAAAGACTAGAGGCGAAGCAGTATTTT	CASSQRLEAKQYF
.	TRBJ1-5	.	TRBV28	TGTGCCAGCAGTCCGACAGTGAACAATCAGCCCCAGCATTTT	CASSPTVNNQPQHF
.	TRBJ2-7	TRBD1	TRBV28	TGTGCCAGCAGTGGGGCCGGGACAGGAACCTACGAGCAGTACTTC	CASSGAGTGTYEQYF
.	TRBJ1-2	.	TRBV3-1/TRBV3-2	TGTGCCAGCAGCCAAGGAACCCAGGGGAACTATGGCTACACCTTC	CASSQGTQGNYGYTF
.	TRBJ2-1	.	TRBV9	TGTGCCAGCAGCGTACAAGGAGGCAATGAGCAGTTCTTC	CASSVQGGNEQFF
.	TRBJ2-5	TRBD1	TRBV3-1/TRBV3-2	TGTGCCAGCAGCCAAGCCCCGGGACAGCAAGAGACCCAGTACTTC	CASSQAPGQQETQYF
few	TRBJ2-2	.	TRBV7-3	TGTGCCAGCAGCCCACAGAGCGGGGAGCTGTTTTTT	CASSPQSGELFF
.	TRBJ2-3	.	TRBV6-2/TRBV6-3	TGTGCCAGCAGTTACTCGTCCCAGACAGGCTACACAGATACGCAGTATTTT	CASSYSSQTGYTDTQYF
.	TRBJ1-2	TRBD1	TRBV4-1	TGCGCCAGCAGCCAGCCGGGACAGGCAAAAAACTATGGCTACACCTTC	CASSQPGQAKNYGYTF
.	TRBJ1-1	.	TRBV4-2	TGTGCCAGCAGCCAAGAGTCTTCCGGGTACACTGAAGCTTTCTTT	CASSQESSGYTEAFF
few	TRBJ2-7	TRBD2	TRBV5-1	TGCGCCAGCAGCCCTTTGGGAGGGGCGGGAGTATGGGACTTC	CASSPLGGAGVWDF
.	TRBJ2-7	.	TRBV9	TGTGCCAGCAGCGTAGAGGGGTACGAGCAGTACTTC	CASSVEGYEQYF
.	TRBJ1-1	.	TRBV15	TGTGCCACCAGCCTAGGGGAGGGGGGACCTAACACTGAAGCTTTCTTT	CATSLGEGGPNTEAFF
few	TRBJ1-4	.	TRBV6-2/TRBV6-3	TGTGCCAGCAGTCGCGGCCCCGCAACTAATGAAAAACTGTTTTTT	CASSRGPATNEKLFF
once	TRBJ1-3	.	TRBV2	TGTGCCAGCAGTGAACAACTCTCTGGAAACACCATATATTTT	CASSEQLSGNTIYF
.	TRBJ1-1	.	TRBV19	TGTGCCAGTAGACAAGCTCAGGGTTTGGGGAAAGCTTTCTTT	CASRQAQGLGKAFF
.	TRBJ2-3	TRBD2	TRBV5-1	TGCGCCAGCAGCTGGGGACTAGCGGGAGAAACGGATACGCAGTATTTT	CASSWGLAGETDTQYF
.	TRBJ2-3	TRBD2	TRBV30	TGTGCCTGGAGTGTACGGGGGGGCACAGATACGCAGTATTTT	CAWSVRGGTDTQYF
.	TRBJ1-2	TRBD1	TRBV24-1	TGTGCCACCAGTGACGCCGGGACAGGGACCTATGGCTACACCTTC	CATSDAGTGTYGYTF
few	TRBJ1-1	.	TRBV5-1	TGCGCCAGCAGCTCAGATGGGTGGAGCACTGAAGCTTTCTTT	CASSSDGWSTEAFF
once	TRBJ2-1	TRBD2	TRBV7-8	TGTGCCAGCAGCTTAGTAGGGGCGGGAGGAAATGAGCAGTTCTTC	CASSLVGAGGNEQFF
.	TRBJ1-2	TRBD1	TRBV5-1	TGCGCCAGCAGCCTTGGGGACAGGGCGCGCTGGACGGCTAACTATGGCTACACCTTC	CASSLGDRARWTANYGYTF
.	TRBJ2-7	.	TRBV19	TGTGCCAGTAGTATAGGCAGGGGAACCTACGAGCAGTACTTC	CASSIGRGTYEQYF
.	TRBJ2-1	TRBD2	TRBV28	TGTGCCAGCACCCTTCCCCCGGGAGGAGGGAGTGAGCAGTTCTTC	CASTLPPGGGSEQFF
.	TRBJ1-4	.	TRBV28	TGTGCCAGTGGGGTGGGGGGTGAAGAAAAACTGTTTTTT	CASGVGGEEKLFF
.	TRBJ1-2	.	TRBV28	TGTGCCAGCAGTACGGGAGGTTTTGATGGCTACACCTTC	CASSTGGFDGYTF
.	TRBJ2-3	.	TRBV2	TGTGCCAGCAGTGACAGGGATGCCCTCACAGATACGCAGTATTTT	CASSDRDALTDTQYF
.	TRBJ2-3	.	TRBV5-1	TGCGCCAGCAGCTTGGAGGCGGGGGCGTACACAGATACGCAGTATTTT	CASSLEAGAYTDTQYF
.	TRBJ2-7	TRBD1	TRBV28	TGTGCCAGCAGAACTTCCGGGACAGTCCCCTACGAGCAGTACTTC	CASRTSGTVPYEQYF
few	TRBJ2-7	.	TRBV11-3	TGTGCCAGCAGCTTATCGGACAAGCCCTACGAGCAGTACTTC	CASSLSDKPYEQYF
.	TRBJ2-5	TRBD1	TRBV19	TGTGCCAGTAGTTACAGGGGACCCGGGGAGACCCAGTACTTC	CASSYRGPGETQYF
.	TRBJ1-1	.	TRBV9	TGTGCCAGCAGCGTAGTAAGGGGAACTGAAGCTTTCTTT	CASSVVRGTEAFF
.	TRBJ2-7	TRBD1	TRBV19	TGTGCCAGTAGCACCCTCCAGACAGGGGTAGGAACCTACGAGCAGTACTTC	CASSTLQTGVGTYEQYF
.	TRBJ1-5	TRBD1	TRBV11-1	TGTGCCAGCAGCCGGGACAGGGACCAGCCCCAGCATTTT	CASSRDRDQPQHF
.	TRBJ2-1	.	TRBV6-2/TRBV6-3	TGTGCCAGCAGTTATAGAGGGTTTAGGCAGTTCTTC	CASSYRGFRQFF
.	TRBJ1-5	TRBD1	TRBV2	TGTGCCAGCAGTGGACAGGGGATACAGCCCCAGCATTTT	CASSGQGIQPQHF
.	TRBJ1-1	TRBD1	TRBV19	TGTGCCAGTAGTACGTACAGGGGCGTGGACACTGAAGCTTTCTTT	CASSTYRGVDTEAFF
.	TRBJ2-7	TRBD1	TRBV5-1	TGCGCCAGCAGCTTGCAAGCAGGGGGCTTGTACGAGCAGTACTTC	CASSLQAGGLYEQYF
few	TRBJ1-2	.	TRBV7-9	TGTGCCAGCAGCGAGGGGGACTATGGCTACACCTTC	CASSEGDYGYTF
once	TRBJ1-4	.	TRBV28	TGTGCCAGCAGTTTTCCCGGACAGCTTAATGAAAAACTGTTTTTT	CASSFPGQLNEKLFF
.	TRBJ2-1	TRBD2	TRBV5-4	TGTGCCAGCAGCGTTCTGGATACGGGAGGAAATGAGCAGTTCTTC	CASSVLDTGGNEQFF
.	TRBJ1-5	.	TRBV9	TGTGCCAGCAGCGCGGGAAACGGGGATCAGCCCCAGCATTTT	CASSAGNGDQPQHF
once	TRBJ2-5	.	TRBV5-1	TGCGCCAGCAGCCGCATCGGGGAGACCCAGTACTTC	CASSRIGETQYF
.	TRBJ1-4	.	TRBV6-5	TGTGCCAGCAGTTACAGGGGCAGCCCTAATGAAAAACTGTTTTTT	CASSYRGSPNEKLFF
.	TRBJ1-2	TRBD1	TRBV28	TGTGCCAGCAGTTCCCTAACAGGGGTTGGCTACACCTTC	CASSSLTGVGYTF
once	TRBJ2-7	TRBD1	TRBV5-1	TGCGCCAGCGGGACAGGGGGACCAACCTACGAGCAGTACTTC	CASGTGGPTYEQYF